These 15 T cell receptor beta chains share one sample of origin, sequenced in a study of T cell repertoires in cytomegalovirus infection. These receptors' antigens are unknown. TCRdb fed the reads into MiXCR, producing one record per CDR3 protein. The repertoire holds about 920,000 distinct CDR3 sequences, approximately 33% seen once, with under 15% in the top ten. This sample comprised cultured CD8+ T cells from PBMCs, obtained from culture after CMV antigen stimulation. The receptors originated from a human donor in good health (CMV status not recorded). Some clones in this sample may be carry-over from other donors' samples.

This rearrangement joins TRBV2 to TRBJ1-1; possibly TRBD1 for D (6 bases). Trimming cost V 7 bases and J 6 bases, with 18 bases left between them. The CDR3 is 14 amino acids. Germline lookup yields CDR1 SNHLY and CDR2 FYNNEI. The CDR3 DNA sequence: TGTGCCAGCAATCGAGGGGGGCTGGGCGCTGAAGCTTTCTTT. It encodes CASNRGGLGAEAFF.

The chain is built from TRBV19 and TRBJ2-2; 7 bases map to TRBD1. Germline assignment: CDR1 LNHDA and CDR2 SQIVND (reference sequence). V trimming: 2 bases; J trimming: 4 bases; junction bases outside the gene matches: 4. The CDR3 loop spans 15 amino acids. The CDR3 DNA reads TGTGCCAGTAGTATAATAGGGACAGCCACCGGGGAGCTGTTTTTT. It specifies CASSIIGTATGELFF.

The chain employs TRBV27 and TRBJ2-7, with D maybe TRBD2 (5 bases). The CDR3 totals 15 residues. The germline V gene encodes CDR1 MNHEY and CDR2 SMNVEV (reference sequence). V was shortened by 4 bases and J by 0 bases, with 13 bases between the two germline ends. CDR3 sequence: CASSSTVGSSYEQYV. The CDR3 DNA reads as TGTGCCAGCAGTTCCACAGTAGGGAGCTCCTACGAGCAGTACGTC.

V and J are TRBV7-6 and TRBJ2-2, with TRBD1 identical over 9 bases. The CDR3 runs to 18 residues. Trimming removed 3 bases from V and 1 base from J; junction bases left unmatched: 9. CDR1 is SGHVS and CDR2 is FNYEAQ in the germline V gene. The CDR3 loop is CASSFGQGPDENTGELFF. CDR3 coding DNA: TGTGCCAGCAGCTTTGGACAGGGGCCCGATGAGAACACCGGGGAGCTGTTTTTT.

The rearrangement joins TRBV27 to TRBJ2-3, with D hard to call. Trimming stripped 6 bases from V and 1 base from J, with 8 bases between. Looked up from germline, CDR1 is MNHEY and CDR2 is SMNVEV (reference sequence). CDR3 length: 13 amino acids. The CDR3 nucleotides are TGTGCCAGCAGAGGATGGCGCACAGATACGCAGTATTTT. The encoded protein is CASRGWRTDTQYF.

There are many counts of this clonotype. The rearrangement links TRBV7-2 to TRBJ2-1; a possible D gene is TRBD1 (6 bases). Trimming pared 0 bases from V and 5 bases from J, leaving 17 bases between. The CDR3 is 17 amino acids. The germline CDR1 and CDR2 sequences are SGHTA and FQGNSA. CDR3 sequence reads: CASSLAGGRTFDNEQFF. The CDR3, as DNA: TGTGCCAGCAGCTTAGCTGGGGGCCGCACTTTTGACAATGAGCAGTTCTTC. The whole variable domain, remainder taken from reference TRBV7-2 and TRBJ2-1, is GAGVSQSPSNKVTEKGKDVELRCDPISGHTALYWYRQSLGQGLEFLIYFQGNSAPDKSGLPSDRFSAERTGGSVSTLTIQRTQQEDSAVYLCASSLAGGRTFDNEQFFGPGTRLTVL.

CDR3: CSVDQGSSYNEQFF. The CDR3 bases are TGCAGCGTTGATCAGGGGAGCTCCTACAATGAGCAGTTCTTC. The chain uses TRBV29-1 and TRBJ2-1; possible D gene TRBD1, 6 bases. From germline, CDR1 is SQVTM and CDR2 ANQGSEA. The V end lost 3 bases, the J end lost 0 bases, and 9 bases lay between the germline ends. This CDR3 spans 14 amino acids.

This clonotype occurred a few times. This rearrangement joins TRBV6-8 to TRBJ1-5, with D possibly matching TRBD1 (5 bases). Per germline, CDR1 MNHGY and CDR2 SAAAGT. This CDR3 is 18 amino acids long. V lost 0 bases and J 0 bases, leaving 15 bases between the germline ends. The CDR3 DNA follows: TGTGCCAGCAGTTACTCCGGGGGAACGGTATATAGCAATCAGCCCCAGCATTTT. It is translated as CASSYSGGTVYSNQPQHF.

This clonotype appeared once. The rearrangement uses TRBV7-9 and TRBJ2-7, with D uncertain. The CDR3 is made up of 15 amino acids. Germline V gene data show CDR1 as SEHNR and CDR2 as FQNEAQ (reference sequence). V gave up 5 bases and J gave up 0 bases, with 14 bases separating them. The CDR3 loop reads CASSPTSASSYEQYF. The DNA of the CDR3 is TGTGCCAGCAGCCCCACAAGCGCTAGCTCCTACGAGCAGTACTTC.

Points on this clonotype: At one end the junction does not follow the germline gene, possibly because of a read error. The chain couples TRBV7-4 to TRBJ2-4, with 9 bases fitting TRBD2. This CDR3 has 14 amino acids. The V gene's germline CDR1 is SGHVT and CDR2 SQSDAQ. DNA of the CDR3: TGTGTCAGCAGCTTAGCGGGGGTAATGCACATTCAGTACTTC. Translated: CVSSLAGVMHIQYF.

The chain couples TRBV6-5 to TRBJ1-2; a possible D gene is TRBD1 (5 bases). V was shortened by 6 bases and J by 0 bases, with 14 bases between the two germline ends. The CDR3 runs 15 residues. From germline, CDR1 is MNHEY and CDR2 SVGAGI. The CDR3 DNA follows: TGTGCCAGCAGGGACCGGGACCGCCCTAACTATGGCTACACCTTC. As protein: CASRDRDRPNYGYTF.

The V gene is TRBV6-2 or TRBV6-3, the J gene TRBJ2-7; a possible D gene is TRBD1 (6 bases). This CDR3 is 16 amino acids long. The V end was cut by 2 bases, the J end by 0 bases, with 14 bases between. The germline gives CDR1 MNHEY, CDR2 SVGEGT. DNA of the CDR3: TGTGCCAGCAGTTACGGGGGCTCTGATAACTCCTACGAGCAGTACGTC. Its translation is CASSYGGSDNSYEQYV.

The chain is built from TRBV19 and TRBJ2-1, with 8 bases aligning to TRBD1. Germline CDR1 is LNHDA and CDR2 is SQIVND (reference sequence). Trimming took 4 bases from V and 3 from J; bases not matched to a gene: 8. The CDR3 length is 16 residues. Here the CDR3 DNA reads TGTGCCAGTAGTACCCTACAGGGGGAATTCTACAATGAGCAGTTCTTC. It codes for CASSTLQGEFYNEQFF.

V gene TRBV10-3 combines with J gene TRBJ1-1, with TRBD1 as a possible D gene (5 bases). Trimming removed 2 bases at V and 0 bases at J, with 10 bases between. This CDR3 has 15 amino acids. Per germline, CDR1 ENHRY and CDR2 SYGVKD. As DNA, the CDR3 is TGTGCCATCAGTGAGACCGGGACGCTGAACACTGAAGCTTTCTTT. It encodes CAISETGTLNTEAFF.

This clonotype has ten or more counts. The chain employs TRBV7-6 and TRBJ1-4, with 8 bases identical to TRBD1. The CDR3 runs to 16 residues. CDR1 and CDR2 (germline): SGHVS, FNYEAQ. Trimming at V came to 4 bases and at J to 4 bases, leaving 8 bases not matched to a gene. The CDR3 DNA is TGTGCCAGCAGCTCAATCCGGGACAGGTATAATGAAAAACTGTTTTTT. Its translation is CASSSIRDRYNEKLFF.